The T cell receptor (beta chain) described here comes from a study of T cell repertoires in cytomegalovirus infection. The V gene lost 3 bases and the J gene lost 2 bases, with 10 bases spanning the gap. The CDR3 runs to 13 residues. Germline-derived CDR1 and CDR2 are SQVTM and ANQGSEA. The table lists this clonotype with a few counts. What it binds is unknown. General study points: HLA-C-restricted, CMV-specific TCR beta clonotypes were dominant ex vivo.

TCRdb used MiXCR to reprocess the reads, holding one entry per CDR3 protein. The repertoire includes 200,000 or so distinct CDR3 sequences, around 20% of them detected once, and 2.5% to 3% sits in the top ten. V and J are TRBV29-1 and TRBJ2-5; D is uncertain. The clonotype comes from a human donor in good health (CMV status not recorded). Some clones in this sample may be carry-over from other donors' samples. Sequenced sample: PBMCs. The CDR3 sequence: CSVEKSPQETQYF. DNA for the CDR3: TGCAGCGTTGAGAAAAGCCCACAAGAGACCCAGTACTTC. Variable domain in full (rest from reference TRBV29-1 and TRBJ2-5): SAVISQKPSRDICQRGTSLTIQCQVDSQVTMMFWYRQQPGQSLTLIATANQGSEATYESGFVIDKFPISRPNLTFSTLTVSNMSPEDSSIYLCSVEKSPQETQYFGPGTRLLVL.